A single sample is the source of the 18 T cell receptor beta chains below, sequenced in a study of blood T cell repertoires in COVID-19. The method was immunoSEQ multiplex PCR; TCRdb's version includes in-frame clones alone and lacks a portion of them. The sample holds 100,000 or so clones, around 84% seen once. Source material: peripheral blood. These receptors were collected from a woman aged 70-85 years with active or convalescent COVID-19.

The chain uses TRBV9 and TRBJ2-3, with 8 bases matching TRBD2. The CDR3 runs 16 residues. Germline loops: CDR1 SGDLS, CDR2 YYNGEE. V was clipped by 0 bases and J by 2 bases; unmatched bases: 5. CDR3 nucleotides: TGTGCCAGCAGCGTAGATAGCGGGGTAGCCACAGATACGCAGTATTTT. This translates into CASSVDSGVATDTQYF.

The rearrangement links TRBV25-1 to TRBJ1-2; possible D gene TRBD1, 5 bases. The V end lost 0 bases, the J end lost 4 bases, and 12 bases lay between the germline ends. The length of the CDR3 is 15 residues. Germline-derived CDR1 and CDR2 are MGHDK and SYGVNS. This chain's CDR3 is CASSEYFDRGYGYTF. In nucleotides, the CDR3 is TGTGCCAGCAGTGAATATTTTGACAGAGGCTATGGCTACACCTTC.

The chain recombines TRBV18 with TRBJ2-7; TRBD2 agrees at 10 bases. V trimming: 6 bases; J trimming: 2 bases; junction bases outside the gene matches: 10. CDR1 and CDR2 (germline): KGHSH, LQKENI. This CDR3 has 16 amino acids. DNA of the CDR3: TGTGCCAGCTCCCCAAATACGGGACTAGCGACCTACGAGCAGTACTTC. Translation: CASSPNTGLATYEQYF.

V and J are TRBV19 and TRBJ2-7; D is perhaps TRBD1 (5 bases). CDR1 LNHDA and CDR2 SQIVND come from the germline V gene (reference sequence). The CDR3 length is 15 residues. The V end lost 5 bases, the J end lost 0 bases, and 14 bases lay between the germline ends. The CDR3 DNA is TGTGCCAGTAGTCCTACCCCGACAGACTCCTACGAGCAGTACTTC. It encodes CASSPTPTDSYEQYF.

This rearrangement joins TRBV3-1 (or the pseudogene TRBV3-2) to TRBJ1-2; D is ambiguous. The CDR3 totals 11 residues. Trimming shortened V by 2 bases and J by 7 bases, and 5 bases separated the two germline ends. The germline gives CDR1 LGHDT, CDR2 YNNKEL (reference sequence). Here the CDR3 DNA reads TGTGCCAGCAGCCAATCCGGTGGCTACACCTTC. Residues: CASSQSGGYTF.

This chain connects TRBV11-2 to TRBJ2-4; a weak D match, TRBD1 (5 bases). Germline V lookup: CDR1 SGHAT, CDR2 FQNNGV. This CDR3 region has 16 residues. Trimming stripped 8 bases from V and 0 bases from J, with 17 bases between. The DNA for the CDR3 is TGTGCCAGCGGTTTATGGGGCGACTCAGCCAAAAACATTCAGTACTTC. It yields the protein CASGLWGDSAKNIQYF.

This CDR3 reads CASSGNQGHVEAFF. CDR3 nucleotides: TGTGCCAGCAGCGGGAACCAGGGACACGTTGAAGCTTTCTTT. The chain recombines TRBV28 with TRBJ1-1; possible D gene TRBD1, 6 bases. The germline V and J ends were trimmed by 6 bases and 7 bases, with 18 bases remaining between them. Germline loops: CDR1 MDHEN, CDR2 SYDVKM. The CDR3 totals 14 residues.

J is TRBJ1-6 and V is TRBV12-3 or TRBV12-4; 7 bases are a match to TRBD1. V was clipped by 6 bases and J by 9 bases; unmatched bases: 5. This CDR3 comprises 13 residues. The CDR3: CASRGQLTSPLHF. The CDR3 nucleotides read TGTGCCAGCAGGGGACAGCTAACTTCACCCCTCCACTTT.

The CDR3 loop reads CASRKERLMNTEAFF. In nucleotides, the CDR3 is TGCGCCAGCAGAAAGGAGAGACTAATGAACACTGAAGCTTTCTTT. V and J are TRBV5-1 and TRBJ1-1, with unresolved D. Germline loops: CDR1 SGHRS, CDR2 YFSETQ. Trimming removed 5 bases at V and 0 bases at J, with 14 bases between. The CDR3 covers 15 residues.

The chain joins TRBV28 to TRBJ1-4; 7 positions agree with TRBD1. The CDR3 is made up of 18 amino acids. The ends lost 3 bases at V and 5 bases at J; junction bases unmatched: 15. Germline V CDR1 and CDR2: MDHEN, SYDVKM. The CDR3 DNA reads TGTGCCAGCAGTTTTGTAGGTTATATAGGGACAGCGAATGAAAAACTGTTTTTT. Protein sequence: CASSFVGYIGTANEKLFF.

In this sample, this clone turned up once. The genes are TRBV7-3 and TRBJ1-4; possibly TRBD1 for D (5 bases). The CDR3 spans 14 residues. CDR1 and CDR2 from the germline V gene are SGHTA and FQGTGA. Deletions cut 2 bases from V and 3 bases from J, with 7 bases between. The CDR3 here is CASSLWGANEKLFF. The CDR3 DNA reads as TGTGCCAGCAGCTTATGGGGGGCTAATGAAAAACTGTTTTTT.

This clone has only a few counts. The genes are TRBV7-2 and TRBJ1-2, with D possibly being TRBD1 (6 bases). Trimming removed 4 bases from V and 7 bases from J, with 19 bases in between. CDR1 is SGHTA, CDR2 FQGNSA, per germline. CDR3 length equals 15 residues. The CDR3 protein is CASSSSRIRGGGYTF. The CDR3, as DNA: TGTGCCAGCAGCTCGTCTCGAATTAGGGGGGGTGGCTACACCTTC.

This clone was observed a single time. The chain recombines TRBV3-1 (or the pseudogene TRBV3-2) with TRBJ2-7; 8 bases map to TRBD2. The CDR3 loop spans 12 amino acids. Germline CDR1 reads LGHDT; CDR2 reads YNNKEL (reference sequence). The J segment lost 6 bases and the V segment lost 4 bases, leaving 2 bases of the junction unmatched. In DNA form, the CDR3 reads TGTGCCAGCAGCCTTAGCGGGGCCGAGCAGTACTTC. Amino acids: CASSLSGAEQYF.

The V call is TRBV7-3, the J call TRBJ2-5; possible D gene TRBD2, 6 bases. The V end was cut by 2 bases, the J end by 0 bases, with 13 bases between. The CDR3 has 16 amino acids. In germline, CDR1 is SGHTA, CDR2 FQGTGA. The CDR3 coding sequence is TGTGCCAGCAGCTTACCCAGGACTACGTACCAAGAGACCCAGTACTTC. Encoded protein: CASSLPRTTYQETQYF.

The chain joins TRBV12-3 or TRBV12-4 to TRBJ2-5, with D possibly matching TRBD1 (6 bases). The CDR3 consists of 13 residues. Trimming took 3 bases from V and 4 from J, leaving 9 bases between them. The CDR3 spells CASSFGRGETQYF. In DNA form, the CDR3 reads TGTGCCAGCAGTTTCGGCAGGGGAGAGACCCAGTACTTC.

The chain combines TRBV6-2 or TRBV6-3 with TRBJ1-6; possible D gene TRBD1, 5 bases. This CDR3 region has 17 residues. V lost 6 bases, J lost 0 bases, and 15 bases lay in between. CDR1 and CDR2 from the germline V gene are MNHEY and SVGEGT. The CDR3 spells CASSLTEGSSYNSPLHF. The CDR3 coding sequence is TGTGCCAGCAGCCTGACGGAGGGGAGCTCCTATAATTCACCCCTCCACTTT.

This chain connects TRBV5-8 to TRBJ1-4; 8 bases line up with TRBD1. Germline lookup yields CDR1 SGHTS and CDR2 YDEGEE. The junction had 10 bases not matched to a gene; V was cut back by 5 bases and J by 7 bases. The CDR3 is made up of 15 amino acids. This CDR3 reads CASRPGQAPGEKLFF. CDR3 nucleotide sequence: TGTGCCAGCAGGCCGGGACAGGCCCCGGGTGAAAAACTGTTTTTT.

The gene calls are TRBV3-1 (or the pseudogene TRBV3-2) and TRBJ2-1; 7 positions agree with TRBD2. The CDR3 has 16 amino acids. V was clipped by 0 bases and J by 5 bases; unmatched bases: 7. In germline, CDR1 is LGHDT, CDR2 YNNKEL (reference sequence). The CDR3 coding sequence is TGTGCCAGCAGCCAAGAGTACCCCACTAGCGACAATGAGCAGTTCTTC. It encodes CASSQEYPTSDNEQFF.